The TCR beta chain described here comes from a study of brain metastases from non-small cell lung cancer. Study-wide points: Brain metastases shared most TCR repertoire with primaries, with sparse T cells. T-cell clones appeared expanded in less than 75% of brain metastases relative to matched primary tumors.

Sequenced by immunoSEQ multiplex PCR; TCRdb stores in-frame clones only, minus some. The sample has about 4,900 clones, about 80% seen once. This clone was picked up a small number of times. Its antigen is undetermined. The sequence derives from a donor at least 40 years old with non-small cell lung cancer. The material sequenced was primary lung tumor tissue.

In nucleotides, the CDR3 is TGTGCCACCAGCAGATTAAGACTAGCGGGGGGGATCACAGATACGCAGTATTTT. It specifies CATSRLRLAGGITDTQYF. The chain couples TRBV15 to TRBJ2-3, with 14 nucleotides matching TRBD2. Germline V lookup: CDR1 LNHNV, CDR2 YYDKDF (reference sequence). V was clipped by 2 bases and J by 2 bases; unmatched bases: 6. The CDR3 has 18 amino acids.